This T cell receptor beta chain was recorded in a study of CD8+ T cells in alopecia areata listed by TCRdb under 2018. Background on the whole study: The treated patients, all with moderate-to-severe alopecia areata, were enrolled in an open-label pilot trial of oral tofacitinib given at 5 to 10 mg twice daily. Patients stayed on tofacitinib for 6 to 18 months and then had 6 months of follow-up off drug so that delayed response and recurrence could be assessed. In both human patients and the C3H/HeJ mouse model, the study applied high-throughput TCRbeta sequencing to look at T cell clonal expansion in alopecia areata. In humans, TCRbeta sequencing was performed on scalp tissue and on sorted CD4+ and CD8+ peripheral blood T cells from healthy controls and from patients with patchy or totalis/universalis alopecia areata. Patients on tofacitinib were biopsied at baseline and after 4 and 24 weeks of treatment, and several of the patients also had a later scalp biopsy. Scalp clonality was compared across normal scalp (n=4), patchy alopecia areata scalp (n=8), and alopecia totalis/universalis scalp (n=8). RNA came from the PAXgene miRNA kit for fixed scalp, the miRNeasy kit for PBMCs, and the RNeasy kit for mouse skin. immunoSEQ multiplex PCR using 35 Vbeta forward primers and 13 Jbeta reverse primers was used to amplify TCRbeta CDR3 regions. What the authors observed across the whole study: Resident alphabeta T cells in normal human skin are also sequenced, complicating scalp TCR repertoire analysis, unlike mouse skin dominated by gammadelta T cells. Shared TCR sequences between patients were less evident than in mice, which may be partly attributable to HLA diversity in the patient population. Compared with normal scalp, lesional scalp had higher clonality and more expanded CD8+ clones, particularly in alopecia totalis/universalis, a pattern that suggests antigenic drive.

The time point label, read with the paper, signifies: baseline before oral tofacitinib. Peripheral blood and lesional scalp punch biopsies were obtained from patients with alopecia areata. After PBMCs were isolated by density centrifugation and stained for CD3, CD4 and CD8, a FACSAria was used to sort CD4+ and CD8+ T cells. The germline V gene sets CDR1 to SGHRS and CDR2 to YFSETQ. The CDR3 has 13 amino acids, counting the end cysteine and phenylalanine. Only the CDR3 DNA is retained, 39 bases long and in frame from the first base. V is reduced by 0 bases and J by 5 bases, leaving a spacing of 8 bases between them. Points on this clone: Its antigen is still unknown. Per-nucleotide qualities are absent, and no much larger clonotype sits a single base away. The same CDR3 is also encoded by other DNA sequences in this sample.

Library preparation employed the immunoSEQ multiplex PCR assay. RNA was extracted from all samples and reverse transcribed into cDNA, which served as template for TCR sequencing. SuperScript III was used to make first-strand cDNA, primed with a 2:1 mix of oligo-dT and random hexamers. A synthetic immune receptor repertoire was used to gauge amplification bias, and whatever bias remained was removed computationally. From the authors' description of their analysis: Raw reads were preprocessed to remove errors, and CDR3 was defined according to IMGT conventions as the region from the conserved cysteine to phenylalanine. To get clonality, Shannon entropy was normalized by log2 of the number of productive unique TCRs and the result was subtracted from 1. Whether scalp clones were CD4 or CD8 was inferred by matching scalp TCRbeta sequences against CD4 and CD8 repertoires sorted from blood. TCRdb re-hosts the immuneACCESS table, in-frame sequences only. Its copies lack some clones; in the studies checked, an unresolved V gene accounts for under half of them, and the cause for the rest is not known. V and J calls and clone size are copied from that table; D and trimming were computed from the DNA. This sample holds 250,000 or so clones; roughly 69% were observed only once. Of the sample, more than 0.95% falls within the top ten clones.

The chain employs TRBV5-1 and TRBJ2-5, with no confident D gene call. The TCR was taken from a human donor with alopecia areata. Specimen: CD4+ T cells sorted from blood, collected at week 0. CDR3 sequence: CASSLEGSETQYF. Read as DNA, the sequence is TGCGCCAGCAGCTTGGAAGGATCGGAGACCCAGTACTTC.